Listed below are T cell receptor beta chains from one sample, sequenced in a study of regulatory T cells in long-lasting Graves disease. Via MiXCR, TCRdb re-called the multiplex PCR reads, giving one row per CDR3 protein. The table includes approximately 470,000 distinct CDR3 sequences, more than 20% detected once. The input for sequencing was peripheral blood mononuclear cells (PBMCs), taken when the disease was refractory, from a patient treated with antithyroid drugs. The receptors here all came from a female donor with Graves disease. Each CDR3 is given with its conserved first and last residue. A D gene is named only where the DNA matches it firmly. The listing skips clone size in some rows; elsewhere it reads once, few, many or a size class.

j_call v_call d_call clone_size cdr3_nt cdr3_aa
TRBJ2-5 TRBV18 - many TGTGCCAGCTCACCCCCCACACAAGAGACCCAGTACTTC CASSPPTQETQYF
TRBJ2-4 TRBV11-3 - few TGTGCCAGCAGCCCTGGACCTACGGCACGAGAAAACATTCAGTACTTC CASSPGPTARENIQYF
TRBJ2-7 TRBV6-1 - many TGTGCCAGCAGAGACACTAGCAACTACGAGCAGTACTTC CASRDTSNYEQYF
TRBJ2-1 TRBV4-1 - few TGCGCCAGCAGGGCGGACCCAGTGGGGTACAATGAGCAGTTCTTC CASRADPVGYNEQFF
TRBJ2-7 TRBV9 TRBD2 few TGTGCCAGCAGCGTAGGCGTAACTAGCGGGGGGTTCCACGAGCAGTACTTC CASSVGVTSGGFHEQYF
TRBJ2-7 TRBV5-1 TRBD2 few TGCGCCAGCAGCTTGAGGGGGACTAGCGGGATTTCCTACGAGCAGTACTTC CASSLRGTSGISYEQYF
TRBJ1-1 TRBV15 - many TGTGCCACCAGCAGGGGCCGTTACGCTGAAGCTTTCTTT CATSRGRYAEAFF
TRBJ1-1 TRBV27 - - TGTGCCAGCAGTCGCGGGTCGGAAAACCGGGGCACTGAAGCTTTCTTT CASSRGSENRGTEAFF
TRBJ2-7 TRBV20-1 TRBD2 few TGCAGTGCTAGACGCGGGAGAGTCAGCCACGAGCAGTACTTC CSARRGRVSHEQYF
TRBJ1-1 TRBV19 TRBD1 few TGTGCCAGTAGTGAGGGACAGCGTAACACTGAAGCTTTCTTT CASSEGQRNTEAFF
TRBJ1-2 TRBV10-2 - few TGCGCCAGCAGTGAGCCGGGAAGTGGCTACACCTTC CASSEPGSGYTF
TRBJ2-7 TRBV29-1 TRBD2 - TGCAGCGTTGGGTTCATAGCGGGAGCGGACGAGCAGTACTTC CSVGFIAGADEQYF